A single sample gave rise to the 30 T cell receptor beta chains below, sequenced in a study of blood T cells in healthy people across ages. A sample-barcoded 5' primer and a J-beta primer mix were used in a second PCR of about 7 to 11 cycles. One entry per CDR3 protein, called by TCRdb with MiXCR from the 5' RACE reads. The table includes 800,000 to 950,000 distinct CDR3 sequences, roughly 40% detected once. What was sequenced was blood. These receptors came from a man aged 18 to 29 in good health.

Concerning this clonotype itself: This may stem from a read error, because a much larger clone lies one nucleotide away. Written as DNA, the CDR3 is TGTGCCAACAGTTTATCTCGGGAGTACGAGCAGTACTTC. Its protein product is CANSLSREYEQYF. V is TRBV12-3 or TRBV12-4 and J is TRBJ2-7, with D perhaps matching TRBD2 (6 bases). This CDR3 is built from 13 residues.

In this sample, this clonotype turned up many times. This chain joins TRBV12-3 or TRBV12-4 and TRBJ2-5; weak D call: TRBD1 (6 bases). This CDR3 has 11 amino acids. V shed 4 bases and J shed 11 bases, with 11 bases lying between them. CDR3 bases: TGTGCCAGCAGTTCGAGACAGGAGCAGTACTTC. Translation: CASSSRQEQYF.

This chain connects TRBV15 to TRBJ1-5; possible D gene TRBD1, 5 bases. V was cut by 2 bases and J by 4 bases, with 12 bases left in between. Germline assignment: CDR1 LNHNV and CDR2 YYDKDF (reference sequence). This CDR3 has 15 residues. The CDR3 spells CATSRRDSLNQPQHF. The CDR3 DNA reads as TGTGCCACCAGCAGAAGAGACAGCCTTAATCAGCCCCAGCATTTT.

This clonotype was seen more than once but under ten times. The V and J genes are TRBV7-9 and TRBJ1-4; 10 bases fit TRBD1. In germline, CDR1 is SEHNR, CDR2 FQNEAQ (reference sequence). The CDR3 has 15 amino acids. J was trimmed by 8 bases and V by 2 bases; bases with no gene match: 5. The CDR3 DNA sequence: TGTGCCAGCAGCTTACCCGGGACAGGGGTGGAAAAACTGTTTTTT. Its translation is CASSLPGTGVEKLFF. Variable domain in full (rest from reference TRBV7-9 and TRBJ1-4): DTGVSQNPRHKITKRGQNVTFRCDPISEHNRLYWYRQTLGQGPEFLTYFQNEAQLEKSRLLSDRFSAERPKGSFSTLEIQRTEQGDSAMYLCASSLPGTGVEKLFFGSGTQLSVL.

The J gene is TRBJ1-2, the V gene TRBV15, with no clear D. The V end lost 0 bases, the J end lost 7 bases, and 18 bases lay between the germline ends. The CDR3 has 16 amino acids. Germline V gene data show CDR1 as LNHNV and CDR2 as YYDKDF (reference sequence). This CDR3 reads CATSRDQGQVSGGYTF. The DNA for the CDR3 is TGTGCCACCAGCAGAGATCAAGGCCAGGTCTCGGGTGGCTACACCTTC. Full variable domain (missing parts from reference TRBV15 and TRBJ1-2): DAMVIQNPRYQVTQFGKPVTLSCSQTLNHNVMYWYQQKSSQAPKLLFHYYDKDFNNEADTPDNFQSRRPNTSFCFLDIRSPGLGDTAMYLCATSRDQGQVSGGYTFGSGTRLTVV.

This clonotype came up a few times. A read error is possible here, since a much larger clone lies one base away. The rearrangement joins TRBV12-3 or TRBV12-4 to TRBJ2-5, with D maybe TRBD1 (5 bases). Trimming removed 5 bases from V and 2 bases from J, with 12 bases in between. The CDR3 has 14 residues. Written as DNA, the CDR3 is TGTGCCAGCAGTGTAGGGGAAAGGCAAGAGACCCAGTACTTC. Amino acid sequence: CASSVGERQETQYF.

In the case of this clonotype: A read error may produce the germline difference seen at one junction end. CDR3 loop: CASSYEASSYDEQFF. The CDR3 nucleotides read TGTGCCAGCAGTTACGAGGCCAGCTCCTACGATGAGCAGTTCTTC. This sequence joins TRBV6-6 and TRBJ2-1, with D uncertain. The CDR3 runs to 15 residues. The germline V gene has CDR1 MNHNY and CDR2 SVGAGI (reference sequence).

On this clonotype: This may arise from a read error, as a much more abundant clone is one base away. The chain has TRBV12-3 or TRBV12-4 and TRBJ2-3, with D possibly TRBD2 on 5 matching bases. Trimming pared 6 bases from V and 0 bases from J, leaving 10 bases between. The CDR3 consists of 14 residues. This CDR3 is CASRSGISTDTQYF. CDR3 DNA sequence: TGTGCCAGCAGGTCCGGGATTAGCACAGATACGCAGTATTTT.

This clonotype was counted a few times. The rearrangement joins TRBV3-1 to TRBJ1-5; D perhaps matches TRBD1 (5 bases). CDR3 length: 15 amino acids. Germline V lookup: CDR1 LGHDT, CDR2 YNNKEL (reference sequence). Trimming removed 1 base from V and 3 bases from J, with 10 bases in between. DNA of the CDR3: TGTGCCAGCAGCCAAGGTGCAGGGACCAATCAGCCCCAGCATTTT. Protein: CASSQGAGTNQPQHF.

Comment on this clonotype: One base away lies a much larger clone, so this may be a sequencing read error. J is TRBJ2-3 and V is TRBV7-2, with no clear D. There are 14 residues in the CDR3. Germline assignment: CDR1 SGHTA and CDR2 FQGNSA. The CDR3 DNA reads TGTGCCAGCAGCACCGACCGCTGGGCAGATGCGCAGTATTTT. Protein: CASSTDRWADAQYF.

This clonotype came up a few times. This chain connects TRBV10-3 to TRBJ2-1, with 10 bases that match TRBD2. Per germline, CDR1 ENHRY and CDR2 SYGVKD. V shed 6 bases and J 7 bases; nucleotides not matched to a gene: 3. The CDR3 is 13 amino acids. In DNA form, the CDR3 reads TGTGCCATCAGCATAGCGGGGGGAAATGAGCAGTTCTTC. Translated: CAISIAGGNEQFF.

This clonotype came up a few times. This chain links TRBV9 with TRBJ1-2; D is unclear. The CDR3 contains 12 residues. In germline, CDR1 is SGDLS, CDR2 YYNGEE. Deletions cut 3 bases from V and 13 bases from J, with 16 bases between. Here the CDR3 reads CASSGDSRPSTF. CDR3 nucleotides: TGTGCCAGCAGCGGCGATTCGAGGCCTTCCACCTTC.

There are a few counts of this clonotype. The J gene is TRBJ1-1, the V gene TRBV12-3 or TRBV12-4; D perhaps matches TRBD1 (6 bases). The CDR3 has 13 amino acids. Trimming cost V 6 bases and J 3 bases, with 11 bases left between them. The CDR3: CASRPGADTEAFF. The CDR3 nucleotides are TGTGCCAGCAGGCCGGGGGCGGACACTGAAGCTTTCTTT.

This clonotype came up a few times. V gene TRBV5-4 combines with J gene TRBJ2-7; tentatively, D is TRBD2 (6 bases). The CDR3 is made up of 15 amino acids. V was shortened by 3 bases and J by 7 bases, with 20 bases between the two germline ends. CDR1 is SGHNT, CDR2 YYREEE, per germline (reference sequence). The DNA of the CDR3 is TGTGCCAGCAGCTGGAGCCCAGGGACTGCGGGGGAGCAGTACTTC. It codes for CASSWSPGTAGEQYF.

This clonotype came up once. This may be a read error: a much more frequent sequence differs by one nucleotide. The chain links TRBV12-3 or TRBV12-4 to TRBJ1-4; D is possibly TRBD1 (6 bases). The CDR3 covers 15 residues. The V and J ends lost 8 bases and 5 bases respectively, with 18 bases between them. The DNA of the CDR3 is TGTGCCAGCGGCCGGCGACAGGTCGAGAATGAAAAACTGTTTTTT. It translates to CASGRRQVENEKLFF.

The table lists this clonotype with many counts. The rearrangement joins TRBV20-1 to TRBJ1-2; 10 nucleotides match TRBD1. The CDR3 is made up of 15 amino acids. Germline V gene sequence: CDR1 DFQATT, CDR2 SNEGSKA (reference sequence). The junction had 8 bases not matched to a gene; V was cut back by 3 bases and J by 4 bases. CDR3 bases: TGCAGTGCTAGTCCGGGACAGGGGATTTCCTATGGCTACACCTTC. Residues: CSASPGQGISYGYTF.

This sequence joins TRBV27 and TRBJ1-2; weak D call: TRBD1 (5 bases). CDR1 is MNHEY and CDR2 is SMNVEV in the germline V gene (reference sequence). CDR3 length equals 15 residues. V lost 3 bases, J lost 0 bases, and 11 bases lay in between. In DNA, the CDR3 is TGTGCCAGCAGTTTCGCGGGACTTTCTAACTATGGCTACACCTTC. It specifies CASSFAGLSNYGYTF.

The chain recombines TRBV2 with TRBJ2-5; D gene uncertain. The CDR3 runs to 8 residues. With 8 bases removed from V and 12 bases from J, the gap between germline ends came to 7 bases. Germline V gives CDR1 SNHLY, CDR2 FYNNEI. The CDR3 DNA follows: TGTGCCAGCCCCCGGGAGTACTTC. Translated, it gives CASPREYF. The full variable domain, completed using reference TRBV2 and TRBJ2-5, is EPEVTQTPSHQVTQMGQEVILRCVPISNHLYFYWYRQILGQKVEFLVSFYNNEISEKSEIFDDQFSVERPDGSNFTLKIRSTKLEDSAMYFCASPREYFGPGTRLLVL.

V gene TRBV7-8 combines with J gene TRBJ1-2, with TRBD1 matching over 8 bases. The length of the CDR3 is 16 residues. From germline, CDR1 is SGHVS and CDR2 FQNEAQ. Losses at the gene ends were 5 bases for V and 5 bases for J; bases not matched to a gene: 13. CDR3 nucleotides: TGTGCCAGCAGCCCGACAGGGGACGGTCCTCCATATGGCTACACCTTC. It is translated as CASSPTGDGPPYGYTF.

The chain has TRBV27 and TRBJ2-7, with 8 bases that match TRBD1. The CDR3 is made up of 15 amino acids. V lost 1 base and J lost 1; bases outside the gene matches: 3. CDR1 and CDR2 from the germline V gene are MNHEY and SMNVEV (reference sequence). CDR3 residues: CASSLYRGNSYEQYF. CDR3 DNA: TGTGCCAGCAGTTTATACAGGGGGAATTCCTACGAGCAGTACTTC.

In this sample, this clonotype turned up a few times. The chain couples TRBV20-1 to TRBJ1-1; 7 bases are shared with TRBD1. With 6 bases clipped from V and 0 bases from J, the junction kept 10 bases outside the gene matches. Germline CDR1 is DFQATT and CDR2 is SNEGSKA (reference sequence). The CDR3 sequence is 15 residues long. CDR3 sequence: CSARNPGGVNTEAFF. Written as DNA, the CDR3 is TGCAGTGCCCGGAACCCAGGGGGAGTGAACACTGAAGCTTTCTTT.

The CDR3 region has the DNA TGTGCCAGCAGCCTCGGGCTTAGAAGAAACGAGCAGTACTTC. This codes for CASSLGLRRNEQYF. The rearrangement links TRBV5-8 to TRBJ2-7, with D uncertain. The CDR3 has 14 residues. Trimming took 4 bases from V and 5 from J, leaving 16 bases between them. Germline V CDR1 and CDR2: SGHTS, YDEGEE.

V gene TRBV29-1 combines with J gene TRBJ2-5, with TRBD1 matching over 8 bases. V gave up 6 bases and J gave up 11 bases; unmatched junction bases: 11. The CDR3 has 12 residues. Germline lookup yields CDR1 SQVTM and CDR2 ANQGSEA. The CDR3 DNA reads TGCAGCGTCGACAGGGGCTACAATGAGCAGTACTTC. This sequence encodes CSVDRGYNEQYF. Based on the CDR3 plus reference TRBV29-1 and TRBJ2-5, the full variable domain is SAVISQKPSRDICQRGTSLTIQCQVDSQVTMMFWYRQQPGQSLTLIATANQGSEATYESGFVIDKFPISRPNLTFSTLTVSNMSPEDSSIYLCSVDRGYNEQYFGPGTRLLVL.

A few counts support this clonotype. This chain links TRBV10-3 with TRBJ1-6; the match to TRBD1 covers 7 bases. From germline, CDR1 is ENHRY and CDR2 SYGVKD. The CDR3 loop spans 15 amino acids. The V and J ends lost 10 bases and 0 bases, in that order; junction bases with no gene match: 6. The CDR3 loop is CATGTESSYNSPLHF. The CDR3 DNA sequence: TGTGCCACCGGGACAGAGAGCTCCTATAATTCACCCCTCCACTTT.

At least ten counts were recorded for this clonotype. This chain joins TRBV5-1 and TRBJ2-1, with D uncertain. Trimming pared 2 bases from V and 5 bases from J, leaving 14 bases between. Germline V gene lookup returns CDR1 SGHRS and CDR2 YFSETQ. The CDR3 is 15 amino acids. The CDR3: CASSLESPRNNEQFF. CDR3 nucleotides: TGCGCCAGCAGCTTAGAATCCCCCCGAAACAATGAGCAGTTCTTC.

This clonotype was observed many times. This chain uses TRBV27 with TRBJ2-2; no definite D call. Germline V CDR1 and CDR2: MNHEY, SMNVEV (reference sequence). This CDR3 spans 12 amino acids. Trimming pared 3 bases from V and 2 bases from J, leaving 1 base between. CDR3 sequence: CASSFNTGELFF. CDR3 in DNA: TGTGCCAGCAGTTTTAACACCGGGGAGCTGTTTTTT.

The V call is TRBV12-3 or TRBV12-4, the J call TRBJ2-1, with D unresolved. The J call may be faulty, since TRBJ2-7 better matches the DNA end. The CDR3 is 16 amino acids. DNA of the CDR3: TGTGCCAGCAGTTTTTTGAGTACCCCAAACTACAATGAGCAGTACTTC. It is translated as CASSFLSTPNYNEQYF.

The chain combines TRBV10-3 with TRBJ1-2; D ambiguous. Per the germline V gene, CDR1 is ENHRY and CDR2 is SYGVKD. The CDR3 contains 13 residues. Trimming removed 6 bases from V and 2 bases from J, with 10 bases in between. The CDR3 loop reads CAISDTENYGYTF. The CDR3 DNA follows: TGTGCCATCAGCGACACAGAAAACTATGGCTACACCTTC.

V usage is TRBV5-1 and J usage is TRBJ2-1; D is uncertain. The CDR3 consists of 14 residues. The V and J ends lost 1 base and 0 bases respectively, with 5 bases between them. Germline values: CDR1 SGHRS, CDR2 YFSETQ. For the CDR3, the DNA is TGCGCCAGCAGCTTGATTGGCTCCTACAATGAGCAGTTCTTC. Translated: CASSLIGSYNEQFF.

This clonotype was detected a few times. The chain carries TRBV7-2 and TRBJ1-6, with 9 bases lining up with TRBD1. V dropped 0 bases and J dropped 5; count of bases not matched to a gene: 5. Germline CDR1 is SGHTA and CDR2 is FQGNSA. The CDR3 runs to 17 residues. CDR3 bases: TGTGCCAGCAGCTTAGCCGCCGGGACAGGGAATAATTCACCCCTCCACTTT. It specifies CASSLAAGTGNNSPLHF.